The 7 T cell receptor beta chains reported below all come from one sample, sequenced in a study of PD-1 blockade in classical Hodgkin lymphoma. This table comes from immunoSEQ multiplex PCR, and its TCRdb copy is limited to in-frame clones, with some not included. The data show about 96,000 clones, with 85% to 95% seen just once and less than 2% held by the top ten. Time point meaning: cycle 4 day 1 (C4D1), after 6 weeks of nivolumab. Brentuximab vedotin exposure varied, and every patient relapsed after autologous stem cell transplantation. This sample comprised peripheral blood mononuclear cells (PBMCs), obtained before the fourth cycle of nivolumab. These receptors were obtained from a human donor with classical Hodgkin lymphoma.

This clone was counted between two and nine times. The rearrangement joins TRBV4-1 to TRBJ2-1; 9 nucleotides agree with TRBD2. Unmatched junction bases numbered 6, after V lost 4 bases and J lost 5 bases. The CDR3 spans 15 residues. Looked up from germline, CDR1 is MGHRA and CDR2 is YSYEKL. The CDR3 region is CASSLFSGGNNEQFF. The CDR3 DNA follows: TGCGCCAGCAGCCTATTTAGCGGGGGCAACAATGAGCAGTTCTTC.

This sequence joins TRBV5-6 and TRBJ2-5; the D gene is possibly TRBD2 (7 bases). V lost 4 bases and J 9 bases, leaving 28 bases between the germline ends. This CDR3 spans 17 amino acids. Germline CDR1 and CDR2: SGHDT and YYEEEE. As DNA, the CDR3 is TGTGCCAGCAGCCCACTGGGGGGGGCCGAGGGGCAGGCGTCCCAGTACTTC. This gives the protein CASSPLGGAEGQASQYF. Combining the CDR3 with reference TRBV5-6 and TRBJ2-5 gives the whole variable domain DAGVTQSPTHLIKTRGQQVTLRCSPKSGHDTVSWYQQALGQGPQFIFQYYEEEERQRGNFPDRFSGHQFPNYSSELNVNALLLGDSALYLCASSPLGGAEGQASQYFGPGTRLLVL.

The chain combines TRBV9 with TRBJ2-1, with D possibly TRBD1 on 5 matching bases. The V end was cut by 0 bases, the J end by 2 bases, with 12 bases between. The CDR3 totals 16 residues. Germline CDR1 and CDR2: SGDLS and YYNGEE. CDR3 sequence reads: CASSVEIWGPYNEQFF. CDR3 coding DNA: TGTGCCAGCAGCGTAGAAATCTGGGGCCCCTACAATGAGCAGTTCTTC.

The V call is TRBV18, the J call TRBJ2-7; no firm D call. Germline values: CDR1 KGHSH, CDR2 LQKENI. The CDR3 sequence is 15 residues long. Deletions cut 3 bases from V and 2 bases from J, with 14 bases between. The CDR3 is CASSPTTQGPYEQYF. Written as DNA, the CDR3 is TGTGCCAGCTCACCTACGACTCAAGGCCCCTACGAGCAGTACTTC. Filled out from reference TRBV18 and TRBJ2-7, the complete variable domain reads NAGVMQNPRHLVRRRGQEARLRCSPMKGHSHVYWYRQLPEEGLKFMVYLQKENIIDESGMPKERFSAEFPKEGPSILRIQQVVRGDSAAYFCASSPTTQGPYEQYFGPGTRLTVT.

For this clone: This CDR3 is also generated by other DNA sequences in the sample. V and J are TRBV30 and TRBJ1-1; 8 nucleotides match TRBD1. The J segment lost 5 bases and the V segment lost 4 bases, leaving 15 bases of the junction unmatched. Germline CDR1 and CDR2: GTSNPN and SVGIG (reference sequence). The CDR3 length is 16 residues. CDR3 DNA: TGTGCCTGGATCCCGGGACAGGTCTCCCCATTAACTGAAGCTTTCTTT. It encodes CAWIPGQVSPLTEAFF.

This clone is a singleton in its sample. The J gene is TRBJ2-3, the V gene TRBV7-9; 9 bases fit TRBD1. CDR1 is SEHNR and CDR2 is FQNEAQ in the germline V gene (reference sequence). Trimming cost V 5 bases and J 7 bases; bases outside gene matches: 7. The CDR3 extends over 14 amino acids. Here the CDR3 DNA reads TGTGCCAGCAGCAGATGGGACAGGGAAAATACGCAGTATTTT. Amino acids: CASSRWDRENTQYF.

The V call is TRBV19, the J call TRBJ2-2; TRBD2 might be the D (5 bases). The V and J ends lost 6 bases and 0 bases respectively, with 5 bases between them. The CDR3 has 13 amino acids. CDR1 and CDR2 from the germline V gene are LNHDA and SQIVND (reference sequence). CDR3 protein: CASRAANTGELFF. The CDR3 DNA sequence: TGTGCCAGTAGAGCGGCGAACACCGGGGAGCTGTTTTTT.